A selection of T cell receptor beta chains follows, all from one sample in a study of CD8+ T cells in alopecia areata. The data were produced by immunoSEQ multiplex PCR, yet TCRdb's version contains in-frame clones alone and is incomplete. The data hold some 170,000 clones, with approximately 56% observed a single time. The starting material was CD4+ T cells sorted from blood, obtained at week 0. The source of these receptors is a human donor with alopecia areata. CDR3s include the opening cysteine and the closing phenylalanine or tryptophan. A D gene is named only where the DNA matches it firmly. Not all rows give a size; the values are once, few, many and, for expanded clones, a class.

size	D	J	V	DNA	CDR3
NA	NA	TRBJ2-5	TRBV11-3	TGTGCCAGCAGCACCCGAGGGGGAGAGACCCAGTACTTC	CASSTRGGETQYF
NA	NA	TRBJ2-5	TRBV2	TGTGCCAGCAGTGAAGATAAAGCGGCATTAAAGACCCAGTACTTC	CASSEDKAALKTQYF
NA	NA	TRBJ1-1	TRBV18	TGTGCCAGCTCACCCTGGCAGGACACTGAAGCTTTCTTT	CASSPWQDTEAFF
NA	NA	TRBJ1-1	TRBV7-9	TGTGCCAGCAGCTTTGGAAGCGGCATGAACACTGAAGCTTTCTTT	CASSFGSGMNTEAFF
NA	TRBD1	TRBJ1-2	TRBV6-1	TGTGCCAGCAGTGGCCGACAGGGAGGGACTGGCTACACCTTC	CASSGRQGGTGYTF
NA	NA	TRBJ2-2	TRBV2	TGTGCCAGCAAGACAGCTCGAGTCACCGGGGAGCTGTTTTTT	CASKTARVTGELFF
NA	NA	TRBJ2-6	TRBV7-9	TGTGCCAGCAGGAAATCAGAGGGGGCCAACGTCCTGACTTTC	CASRKSEGANVLTF
NA	NA	TRBJ2-3	TRBV15	TGTGCCACCAGCAGACCCTACACAGATACGCAGTATTTT	CATSRPYTDTQYF
NA	TRBD1	TRBJ2-2	TRBV7-9	TGTGCCAGCAGCCGAGGACAGGGTGACGGGGAGCTGTTTTTT	CASSRGQGDGELFF
NA	NA	TRBJ1-5	TRBV6-1	TGTGCCAGCAGTGCTACTTACAAGGACAATCAGCCCCAGCATTTT	CASSATYKDNQPQHF
NA	TRBD1	TRBJ1-2	TRBV27	TGTGCCAGCAGTTTAACAGGCAGGGGGGGTGGCTACACCTTC	CASSLTGRGGGYTF
few	TRBD2	TRBJ2-3	TRBV30	TGTGCCTGGAGTGTAATTCGGCGGGGGTACACAGATACGCAGTATTTT	CAWSVIRRGYTDTQYF
NA	NA	TRBJ1-2	TRBV4-1	TGCGCCAGCAGCGCTAGGGACACCACCTATGGCTACACCTTC	CASSARDTTYGYTF
few	NA	TRBJ1-6	TRBV7-6	TGTGCCAGCAGCTTACCCGTTGGGCCCCTCCACTTT	CASSLPVGPLHF
NA	TRBD1	TRBJ1-2	TRBV5-1	TGCGCCAGCAGCCAAGGACAGGGATATGGCTACACCTTC	CASSQGQGYGYTF
NA	NA	TRBJ2-7	TRBV4-1	TGCGCCAGCAGCCCCAGGGACCAGGGTGGGCACGAGCAGTACTTC	CASSPRDQGGHEQYF
once	TRBD2	TRBJ2-7	TRBV2	TGTGCCAGCAGTAGGAGCGGGGGCTACTCCTACGAGCAGTACTTC	CASSRSGGYSYEQYF
NA	NA	TRBJ1-5	TRBV5-1	TGCGCCAGCAGCTTATTAAGTGATCAGCCCCAGCATTTT	CASSLLSDQPQHF
few	NA	TRBJ1-1	TRBV6-5	TGTGCCAGCAGTTACGCCCGAGTTAGCACTGAAGCTTTCTTT	CASSYARVSTEAFF
NA	NA	TRBJ1-1	TRBV29-1	TGCAGCGTTGAAACCCGTCAGGCAAACACTGAAGCTTTCTTT	CSVETRQANTEAFF
NA	NA	TRBJ2-3	TRBV29-1	TGCAGCGTTGCCGGGTATGATGGGGCCCAGCAGTATTTT	CSVAGYDGAQQYF
NA	NA	TRBJ1-3	TRBV2	TGTGCCAGCGGTTCGGGAAACACCATATATTTT	CASGSGNTIYF
NA	NA	TRBJ1-6	TRBV5-1	TGCGCCAGCAGCCCAGGGGAGCGTAATTCACCCCTCCACTTT	CASSPGERNSPLHF
NA	TRBD1	TRBJ2-7	TRBV29-1	TGCAGCGTGGCAACAGGGGGCGCATCCTACGAGCAGTACTTC	CSVATGGASYEQYF
NA	NA	TRBJ1-2	TRBV30	TGTGCCTGGAGTCCCGCAGGGCAGGGCGACTACTATGGCTACACCTTC	CAWSPAGQGDYYGYTF
NA	NA	TRBJ1-6	TRBV4-1	TGCGCCAGCAGCCAACCGGGAAGCCAGAGACCACCCCTCCACTTT	CASSQPGSQRPPLHF
NA	TRBD1	TRBJ2-1	TRBV9	TGTGCCAGCAGCCCCTCACCCGGGACAGGGGGCGATGAGCAGTTCTTC	CASSPSPGTGGDEQFF
NA	NA	TRBJ1-2	TRBV9	TGTGCCAGCACCCCAACCCCCTTGGCCAGTACCTATGGCTACACCTTC	CASTPTPLASTYGYTF
NA	NA	TRBJ1-6	TRBV11-1	TGTGCCAGCAGCTTAGGGTCCGGACCCTATAATTCACCCCTCCACTTT	CASSLGSGPYNSPLHF
NA	NA	TRBJ1-2	TRBV2	TGTGCCAGCAGTGAAGGCCGGGGATATGGCTACACCTTC	CASSEGRGYGYTF
NA	NA	TRBJ2-1	TRBV11-2	TGTGCCAGCAGCTTCGCTGAGGGAAATGAGCAGTTCTTC	CASSFAEGNEQFF
once	NA	TRBJ1-1	TRBV29-1	TGCAGCATTGCGGGAGTTATGAACACTGAAGCTTTCTTT	CSIAGVMNTEAFF
NA	NA	TRBJ1-6	TRBV27	TGTGCCAGCAGTACCCGGCCCGCGGTAGGGAATTCACCCCTCCACTTT	CASSTRPAVGNSPLHF
NA	TRBD1	TRBJ1-5	TRBV7-8	TGTGCCAGTTCTAGGGCAGGGGGTAATCAGCCCCAGCATTTT	CASSRAGGNQPQHF
NA	NA	TRBJ2-7	TRBV6-6	TGTACCAGCAGGCAACAGAAAAGCTCCTACGAGCAGTACTTC	CTSRQQKSSYEQYF
NA	NA	TRBJ1-2	TRBV2	TGTGCCAGCAGTGAAGAATTCGGGGGGTCCGGCGGCTACACCTTC	CASSEEFGGSGGYTF
NA	TRBD1	TRBJ1-4	TRBV4-2	TGTGCCAGCAGCCAAGATCGGGTGACAGGGGTGAGCGAAAAACTGTTTTTT	CASSQDRVTGVSEKLFF
once	TRBD1	TRBJ2-7	TRBV27	TGTGCCAGCAGTTTATCGAGGGCAGGGGGCGGCTACGAGCAGTACTTC	CASSLSRAGGGYEQYF
few	NA	TRBJ2-7	TRBV29-1	TGCAGCGTTTGGGAGAACTACGAGCAGTACTTC	CSVWENYEQYF
NA	TRBD2	TRBJ2-3	TRBV2	TGTGCCAGCAGTGATCTTGCGGGGGGTCTACGGAGCACAGATACGCAGTATTTT	CASSDLAGGLRSTDTQYF
NA	NA	TRBJ1-6	TRBV2	TGTGCCAGCAGTGAACTTGGGGGAGGTTCACCCCTCCACTTT	CASSELGGGSPLHF